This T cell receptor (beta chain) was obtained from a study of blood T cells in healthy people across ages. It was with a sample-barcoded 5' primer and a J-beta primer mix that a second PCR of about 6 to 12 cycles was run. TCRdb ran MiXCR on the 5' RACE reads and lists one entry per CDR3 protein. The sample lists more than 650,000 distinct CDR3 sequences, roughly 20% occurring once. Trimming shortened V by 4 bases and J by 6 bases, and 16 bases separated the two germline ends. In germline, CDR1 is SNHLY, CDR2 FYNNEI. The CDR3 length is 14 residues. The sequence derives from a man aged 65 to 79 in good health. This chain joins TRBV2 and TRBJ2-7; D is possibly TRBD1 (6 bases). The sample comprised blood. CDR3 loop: CASSADRFLAEQYF. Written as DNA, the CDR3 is TGTGCCAGCAGTGCCGACAGGTTTTTGGCCGAGCAGTACTTC.